A selection of T cell receptor beta chains follows, all from one sample in a study of CD8 T cells in ankylosing spondylitis. TCRdb reprocessed the 5' RACE reads via MiXCR and lists one record per CDR3 protein. The sample includes some 400,000 distinct CDR3 sequences, 20% to 25% of them seen just once. Material: blood, either unsorted or a sorted T cell fraction (not recorded which). Every receptor here comes from a male donor with ankylosing spondylitis. CDR3s include the opening cysteine and the closing phenylalanine or tryptophan. The D gene is left open where the match is weak. For some rows the clone size is stated as once, few or many, or as a class when expanded; others skip it.

v_gene: TRBV6-1; abundance: few; j_gene: TRBJ2-2; d_gene: -; CDR3nt: TGTGCCAGCAGTGGGAACAGGCCGAACACCGGGGAGCTGTTTTTT; CDR3aa: CASSGNRPNTGELFF
v_gene: TRBV27; abundance: few; j_gene: TRBJ2-3; d_gene: -; CDR3nt: TGTGCCAGCAGTTTGGCGAAGGGTCCGGGAACCACAGATACGCAGTATTTT; CDR3aa: CASSLAKGPGTTDTQYF
v_gene: TRBV18; abundance: few; j_gene: TRBJ1-5; d_gene: TRBD1; CDR3nt: TGTGCCAGCTCAACCGGGACAGGTAGCAATCAGCCCCAGCATTTT; CDR3aa: CASSTGTGSNQPQHF
v_gene: TRBV9; abundance: -; j_gene: TRBJ2-7; d_gene: -; CDR3nt: TGTGCCAGCAGCGTAGAGCCAGACTACGAGCAGTACTTC; CDR3aa: CASSVEPDYEQYF
v_gene: TRBV18; abundance: few; j_gene: TRBJ2-3; d_gene: -; CDR3nt: TGTGCCAGCTCACCTAGGACCACAGATACGCAGTATTTT; CDR3aa: CASSPRTTDTQYF
v_gene: TRBV24-1; abundance: -; j_gene: TRBJ2-5; d_gene: TRBD2; CDR3nt: TGTGCCACCAGCACTCAGGTAGCGGGAGAGACCCAGTACTTC; CDR3aa: CATSTQVAGETQYF
v_gene: TRBV7-3; abundance: -; j_gene: TRBJ1-2; d_gene: -; CDR3nt: TGTGCCAGCAGCTTAAATGGCCCCCCGGGGAGCGAGAACGGCTACACCTTC; CDR3aa: CASSLNGPPGSENGYTF
v_gene: TRBV20-1; abundance: many; j_gene: TRBJ2-2; d_gene: -; CDR3nt: TGCAGTGCTACGTCCGGCGGCGGGGAGCTGTTTTTT; CDR3aa: CSATSGGGELFF
v_gene: TRBV18; abundance: few; j_gene: TRBJ1-1; d_gene: -; CDR3nt: TGTGCCAGCTCACCTACACGCGGAGGGAACACTGAAGCTTTCTTT; CDR3aa: CASSPTRGGNTEAFF
v_gene: TRBV18; abundance: -; j_gene: TRBJ2-3; d_gene: TRBD2; CDR3nt: TGTGCCAGCTCACCAAGGGCTAGCGGGAAGACAGATACGCAGTATTTT; CDR3aa: CASSPRASGKTDTQYF
v_gene: TRBV4-3; abundance: few; j_gene: TRBJ2-2; d_gene: -; CDR3nt: TGCGCCAGCAGCCAAGAGGGTAACACCGGGGAGCTGTTTTTT; CDR3aa: CASSQEGNTGELFF
v_gene: TRBV20-1; abundance: few; j_gene: TRBJ2-3; d_gene: -; CDR3nt: TGCAGTGCTAGAAATTGGGGTTGGCGGGACACAGATACGCAGTATTTT; CDR3aa: CSARNWGWRDTDTQYF
v_gene: TRBV11-3; abundance: -; j_gene: TRBJ1-2; d_gene: -; CDR3nt: TGTGCCAGCAGCTTAGATCGGGGGGTTAATGGCTACACCTTC; CDR3aa: CASSLDRGVNGYTF
v_gene: TRBV5-1; abundance: few; j_gene: TRBJ1-1; d_gene: TRBD1; CDR3nt: TGCGCCAGCAGCGCCGGGACAGCCTTCACTGAAGCTTTCTTT; CDR3aa: CASSAGTAFTEAFF
v_gene: TRBV29-1; abundance: few; j_gene: TRBJ2-7; d_gene: -; CDR3nt: TGCAGCGTTGAAGGTACGGGTTACGAGCAGTACTTC; CDR3aa: CSVEGTGYEQYF
v_gene: TRBV10-3; abundance: -; j_gene: TRBJ2-5; d_gene: -; CDR3nt: TGTGCCATCAGTGAACCTGGGCAGACCCAGTACTTC; CDR3aa: CAISEPGQTQYF
v_gene: TRBV27; abundance: few; j_gene: TRBJ1-2; d_gene: -; CDR3nt: TGTGCCAGCAGTCAATACCGGGGGAGTCATGGCTACACCTTC; CDR3aa: CASSQYRGSHGYTF
v_gene: TRBV6-2/TRBV6-3; abundance: few; j_gene: TRBJ2-7; d_gene: TRBD1; CDR3nt: TGTGCCAGCAGTTACTATAAACAGGGGTACGAGCAGTACTTC; CDR3aa: CASSYYKQGYEQYF
v_gene: TRBV10-2; abundance: -; j_gene: TRBJ2-7; d_gene: TRBD2; CDR3nt: TGCGCCAGCAGTGAGAGGGACTACCCCTACGAGCAGTACTTC; CDR3aa: CASSERDYPYEQYF
v_gene: TRBV10-3; abundance: -; j_gene: TRBJ1-2; d_gene: TRBD1; CDR3nt: TGTGCCATCAGGATCCGGGACAGTCCTAACTATGGCTACACCTTC; CDR3aa: CAIRIRDSPNYGYTF
v_gene: TRBV28; abundance: once; j_gene: TRBJ1-2; d_gene: -; CDR3nt: TGTGCCACGGGGGACGGCTATGGCTACACCTTC; CDR3aa: CATGDGYGYTF
v_gene: TRBV5-1; abundance: -; j_gene: TRBJ2-7; d_gene: TRBD2; CDR3nt: TGCGCCAGCAGCCAGAGCGGGACTATTTACGAGCAGTACTTC; CDR3aa: CASSQSGTIYEQYF